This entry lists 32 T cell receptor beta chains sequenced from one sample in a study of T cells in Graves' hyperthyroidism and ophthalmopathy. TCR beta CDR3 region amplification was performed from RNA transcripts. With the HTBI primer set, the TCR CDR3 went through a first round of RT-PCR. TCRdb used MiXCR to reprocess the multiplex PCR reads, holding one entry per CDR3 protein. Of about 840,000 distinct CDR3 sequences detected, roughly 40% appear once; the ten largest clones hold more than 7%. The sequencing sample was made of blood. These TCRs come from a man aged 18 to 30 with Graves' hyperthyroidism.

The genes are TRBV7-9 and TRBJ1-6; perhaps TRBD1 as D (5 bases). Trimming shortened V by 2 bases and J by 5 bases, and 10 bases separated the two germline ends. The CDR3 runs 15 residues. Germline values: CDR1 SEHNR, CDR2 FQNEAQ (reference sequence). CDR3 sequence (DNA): TGTGCCAGCAGCTTATGGGGGTACGATAATTCACCCCTCCACTTT. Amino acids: CASSLWGYDNSPLHF.

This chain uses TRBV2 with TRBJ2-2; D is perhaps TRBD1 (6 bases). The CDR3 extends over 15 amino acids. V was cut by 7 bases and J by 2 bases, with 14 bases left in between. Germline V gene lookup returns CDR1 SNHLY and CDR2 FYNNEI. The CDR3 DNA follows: TGTGCCAGCACCAGGGGCCCAACTAACACCGGGGAGCTGTTTTTT. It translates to CASTRGPTNTGELFF. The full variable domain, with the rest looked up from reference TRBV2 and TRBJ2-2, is EPEVTQTPSHQVTQMGQEVILRCVPISNHLYFYWYRQILGQKVEFLVSFYNNEISEKSEIFDDQFSVERPDGSNFTLKIRSTKLEDSAMYFCASTRGPTNTGELFFGEGSRLTVL.

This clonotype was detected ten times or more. Written as DNA, the CDR3 is TGTGCCAGCAGCCCTCGGGAGGGGATCACTGAAGCTTTCTTT. Translating it yields CASSPREGITEAFF. The chain joins TRBV7-8 to TRBJ1-1, with D possibly TRBD1 on 5 matching bases. Between the trimmed V and J ends, which lost 5 bases and 4 bases, there was a span of 14 bases. This CDR3 comprises 14 residues. CDR1 and CDR2 (germline): SGHVS, FQNEAQ.

The chain's CDR3 is CASSPGTLGNSYEQYF. The CDR3 coding sequence is TGCGCCAGCAGCCCCGGGACTTTAGGAAATTCCTACGAGCAGTACTTC. V gene TRBV4-1 combines with J gene TRBJ2-7, with D perhaps matching TRBD2 (6 bases). The CDR3 loop spans 16 amino acids. V was cut by 4 bases and J by 1 base, with 17 bases left in between. CDR1 and CDR2 (germline): MGHRA, YSYEKL.

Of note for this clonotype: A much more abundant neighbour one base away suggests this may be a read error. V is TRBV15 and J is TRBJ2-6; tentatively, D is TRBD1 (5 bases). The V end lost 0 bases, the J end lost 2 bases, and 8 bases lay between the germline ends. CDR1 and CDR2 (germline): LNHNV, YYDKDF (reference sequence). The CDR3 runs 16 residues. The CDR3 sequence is CATSRDPGPGANVLTF. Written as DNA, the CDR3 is TGTGCCACCAGCAGAGATCCAGGGCCTGGGGCCAACGTCCTGACTTTC.

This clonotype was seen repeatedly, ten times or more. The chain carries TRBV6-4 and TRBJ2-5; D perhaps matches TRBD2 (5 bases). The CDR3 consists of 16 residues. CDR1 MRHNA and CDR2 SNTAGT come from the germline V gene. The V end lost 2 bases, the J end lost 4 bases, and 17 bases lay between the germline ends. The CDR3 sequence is CASSDQPGSGRETQYF. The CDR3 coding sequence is TGTGCCAGCAGTGACCAGCCGGGGTCAGGCCGAGAGACCCAGTACTTC.

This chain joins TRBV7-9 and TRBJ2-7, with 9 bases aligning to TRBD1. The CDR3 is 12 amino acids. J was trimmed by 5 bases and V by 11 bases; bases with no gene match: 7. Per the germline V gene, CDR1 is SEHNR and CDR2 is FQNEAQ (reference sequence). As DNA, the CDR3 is TGTGCCTGGGAACAGGGGGCTCACGAGCAGTACTTC. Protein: CAWEQGAHEQYF.

CDR3 bases: TGCAGCTCGGTAGAGGAGGGGGTTAAACTTGGCTACACCTTC. Amino acid sequence: CSSVEEGVKLGYTF. This chain joins TRBV29-1 and TRBJ1-2; a possible D gene is TRBD1 (6 bases). V lost 8 bases to trimming and J lost 7 bases, with 23 bases between them. CDR1 SQVTM and CDR2 ANQGSEA come from the germline V gene. The CDR3 covers 14 residues.

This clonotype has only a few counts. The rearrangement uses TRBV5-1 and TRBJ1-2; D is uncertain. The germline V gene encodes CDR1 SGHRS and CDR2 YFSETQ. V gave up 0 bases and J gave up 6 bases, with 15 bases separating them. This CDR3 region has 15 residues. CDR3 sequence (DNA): TGCGCCAGCAGCTTGGCCCCCCCTACGAGAGATGGCTACACCTTC. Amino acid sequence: CASSLAPPTRDGYTF.

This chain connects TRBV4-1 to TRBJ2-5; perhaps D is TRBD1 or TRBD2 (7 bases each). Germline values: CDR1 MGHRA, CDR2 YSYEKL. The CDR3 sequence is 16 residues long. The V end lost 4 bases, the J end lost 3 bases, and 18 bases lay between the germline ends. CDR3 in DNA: TGCGCCAGCAGCCCCATCAGGGGGGGGCGGGAAGAGACCCAGTACTTC. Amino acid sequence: CASSPIRGGREETQYF.

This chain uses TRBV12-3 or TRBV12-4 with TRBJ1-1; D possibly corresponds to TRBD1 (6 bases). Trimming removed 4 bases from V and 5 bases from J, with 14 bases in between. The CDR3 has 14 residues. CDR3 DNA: TGTGCCAGCAGTTGGGGGGGGGCCAGGACTGAAGCTTTCTTT. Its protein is CASSWGGARTEAFF.

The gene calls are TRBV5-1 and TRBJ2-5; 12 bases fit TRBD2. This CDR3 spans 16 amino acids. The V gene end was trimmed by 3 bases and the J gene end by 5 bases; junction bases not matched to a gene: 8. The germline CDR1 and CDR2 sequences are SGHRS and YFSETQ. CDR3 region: CASSSGLAGSWETQYF. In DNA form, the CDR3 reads TGCGCCAGCAGCTCCGGACTAGCGGGGTCGTGGGAGACCCAGTACTTC.

CDR3 loop: CSARANYGYTF. CDR3 DNA sequence: TGCAGCGCCCGGGCTAACTATGGCTACACCTTC. This chain joins TRBV29-1 and TRBJ1-2; D unresolved. V was trimmed by 7 bases and J by 0 bases, leaving 6 bases between them. CDR1 and CDR2 from the germline V gene are SQVTM and ANQGSEA. The CDR3 has 11 amino acids.

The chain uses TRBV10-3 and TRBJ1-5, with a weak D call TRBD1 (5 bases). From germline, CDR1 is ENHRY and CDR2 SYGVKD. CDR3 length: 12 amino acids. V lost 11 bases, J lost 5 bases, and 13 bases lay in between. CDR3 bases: TGTGCCCCCGGGGCGGGGGATCAGCCCCAGCATTTT. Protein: CAPGAGDQPQHF.

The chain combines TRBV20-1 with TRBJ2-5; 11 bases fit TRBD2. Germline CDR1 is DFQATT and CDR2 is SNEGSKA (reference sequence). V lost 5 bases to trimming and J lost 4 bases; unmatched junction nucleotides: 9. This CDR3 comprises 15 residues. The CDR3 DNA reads TGCAGTGCTCCTCTGACTAGCGGGACAGGAGAGACCCAGTACTTC. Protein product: CSAPLTSGTGETQYF.

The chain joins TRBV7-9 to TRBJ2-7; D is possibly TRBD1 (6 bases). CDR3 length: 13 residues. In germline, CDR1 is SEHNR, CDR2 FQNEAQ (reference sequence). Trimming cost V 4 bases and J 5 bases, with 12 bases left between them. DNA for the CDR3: TGTGCCAGCAGCTCACCATACAGGGACGAGCAGTACTTC. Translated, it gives CASSSPYRDEQYF. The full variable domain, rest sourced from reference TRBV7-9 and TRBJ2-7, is DTGVSQNPRHKITKRGQNVTFRCDPISEHNRLYWYRQTLGQGPEFLTYFQNEAQLEKSRLLSDRFSAERPKGSFSTLEIQRTEQGDSAMYLCASSSPYRDEQYFGPGTRLTVT.

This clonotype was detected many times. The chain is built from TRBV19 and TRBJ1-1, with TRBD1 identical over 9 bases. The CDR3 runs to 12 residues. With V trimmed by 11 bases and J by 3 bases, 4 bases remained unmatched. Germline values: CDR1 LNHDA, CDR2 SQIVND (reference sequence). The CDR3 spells CAGRDRDTEAFF. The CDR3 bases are TGTGCCGGCCGGGACAGGGACACTGAAGCTTTCTTT.

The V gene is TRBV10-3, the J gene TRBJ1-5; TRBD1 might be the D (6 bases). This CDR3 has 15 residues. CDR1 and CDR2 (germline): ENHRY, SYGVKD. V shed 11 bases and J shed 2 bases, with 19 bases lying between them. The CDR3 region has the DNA TGTGCCGGCGGTCAAGGGGCAGGGGGCAATCAGCCCCAGCATTTT. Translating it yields CAGGQGAGGNQPQHF.

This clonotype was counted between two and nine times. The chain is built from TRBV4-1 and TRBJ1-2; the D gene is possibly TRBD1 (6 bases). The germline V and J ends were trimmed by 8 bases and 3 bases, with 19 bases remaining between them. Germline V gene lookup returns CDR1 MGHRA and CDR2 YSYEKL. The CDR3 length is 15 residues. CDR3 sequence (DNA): TGCGCCAGCCGTGGTGGGCAGGGGACGTACTATGGCTACACCTTC. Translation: CASRGGQGTYYGYTF.

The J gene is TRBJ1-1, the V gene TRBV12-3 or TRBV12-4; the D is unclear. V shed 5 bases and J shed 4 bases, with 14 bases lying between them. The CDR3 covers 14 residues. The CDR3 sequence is CASSPGREGTEAFF. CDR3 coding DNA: TGTGCCAGCAGTCCCGGACGGGAGGGCACTGAAGCTTTCTTT.

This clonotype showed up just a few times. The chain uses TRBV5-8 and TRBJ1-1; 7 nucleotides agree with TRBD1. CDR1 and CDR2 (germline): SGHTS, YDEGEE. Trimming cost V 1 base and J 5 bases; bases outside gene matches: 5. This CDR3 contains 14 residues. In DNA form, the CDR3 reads TGTGCCAGCAGCTTGTATACAGGGGAAACTGAAGCTTTCTTT. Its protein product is CASSLYTGETEAFF.

CDR3 residues: CASSARDRGIYEQYF. In DNA, the CDR3 is TGTGCCAGCAGTGCCCGGGACAGGGGAATATACGAGCAGTACTTC. The rearrangement links TRBV12-3 or TRBV12-4 to TRBJ2-7, with TRBD1 identical over 10 bases. V trimming: 5 bases; J trimming: 4 bases; junction bases outside the gene matches: 8. This CDR3 has 15 amino acids.

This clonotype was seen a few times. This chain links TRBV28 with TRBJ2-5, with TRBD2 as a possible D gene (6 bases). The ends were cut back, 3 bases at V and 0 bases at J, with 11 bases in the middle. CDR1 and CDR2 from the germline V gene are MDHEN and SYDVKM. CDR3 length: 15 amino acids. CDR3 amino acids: CASSLTGANQETQYF. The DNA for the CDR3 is TGTGCCAGCAGTTTGACGGGAGCTAACCAAGAGACCCAGTACTTC.

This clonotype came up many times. Written as DNA, the CDR3 is TGTGCCAGCAGCTTAGGCAGCTTTAATGAAAAACTGTTTTTT. Residues: CASSLGSFNEKLFF. The chain combines TRBV7-2 with TRBJ1-4; no clear D. Germline V lookup: CDR1 SGHTA, CDR2 FQGNSA. The CDR3 has 14 amino acids. The germline V and J ends were trimmed by 1 base and 4 bases, with 7 bases remaining between them.

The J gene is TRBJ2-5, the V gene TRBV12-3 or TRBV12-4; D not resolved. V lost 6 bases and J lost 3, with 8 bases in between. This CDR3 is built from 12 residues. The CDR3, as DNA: TGTGCCAGCAGGACGGACGAAGAGACCCAGTACTTC. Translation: CASRTDEETQYF.

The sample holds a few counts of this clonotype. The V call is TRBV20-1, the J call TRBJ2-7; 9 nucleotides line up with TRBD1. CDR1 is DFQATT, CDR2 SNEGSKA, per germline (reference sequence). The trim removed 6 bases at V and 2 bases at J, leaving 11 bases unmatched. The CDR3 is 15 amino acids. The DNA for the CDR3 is TGCAGTGCGAGCCGTTCCGGGACAGGGACCTACGAGCAGTACTTC. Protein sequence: CSASRSGTGTYEQYF.

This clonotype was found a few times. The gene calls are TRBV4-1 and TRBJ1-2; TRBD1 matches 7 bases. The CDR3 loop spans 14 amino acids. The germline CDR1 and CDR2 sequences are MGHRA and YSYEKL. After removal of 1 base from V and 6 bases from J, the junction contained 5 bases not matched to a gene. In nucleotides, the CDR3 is TGCGCCAGCAGCCAAGTGGGACAGAGGAATGGCTACACCTTC. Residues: CASSQVGQRNGYTF.

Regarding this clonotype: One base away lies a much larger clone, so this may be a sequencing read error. CDR3 coding DNA: TGTGCCAGCGCGTCGGGGGGCCAAGACTACACCTTC. Translation gives CASASGGQDYTF. The chain carries TRBV12-3 or TRBV12-4 and TRBJ1-2, with D tentatively TRBD1 (6 bases). The CDR3 covers 12 residues. The V and J ends lost 8 bases and 10 bases respectively, with 17 bases between them.

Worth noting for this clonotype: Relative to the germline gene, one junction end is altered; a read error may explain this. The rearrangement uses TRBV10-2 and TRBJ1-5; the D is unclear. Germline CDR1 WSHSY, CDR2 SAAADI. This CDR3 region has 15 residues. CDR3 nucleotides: TGTGCCAGCAGTCCCGAGGGCCAGGAGAATCAGCCCCAGCATTTT. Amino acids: CASSPEGQENQPQHF.

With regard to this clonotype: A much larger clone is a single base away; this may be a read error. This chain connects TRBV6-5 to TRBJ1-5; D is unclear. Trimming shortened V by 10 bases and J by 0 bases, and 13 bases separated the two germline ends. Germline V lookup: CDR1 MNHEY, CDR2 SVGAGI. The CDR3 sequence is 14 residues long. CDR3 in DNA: TGTGCCACGCAGTGGGCGGATAGCAATCAGCCCCAGCATTTT. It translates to CATQWADSNQPQHF.

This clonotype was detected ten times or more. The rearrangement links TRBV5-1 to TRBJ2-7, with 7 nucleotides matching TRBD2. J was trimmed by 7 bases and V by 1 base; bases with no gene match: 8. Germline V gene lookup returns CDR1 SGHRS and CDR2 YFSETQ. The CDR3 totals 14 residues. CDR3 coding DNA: TGCGCCAGCAGCTTGTTTGCGGGAGTTGGTGAGCAGTACTTC. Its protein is CASSLFAGVGEQYF.

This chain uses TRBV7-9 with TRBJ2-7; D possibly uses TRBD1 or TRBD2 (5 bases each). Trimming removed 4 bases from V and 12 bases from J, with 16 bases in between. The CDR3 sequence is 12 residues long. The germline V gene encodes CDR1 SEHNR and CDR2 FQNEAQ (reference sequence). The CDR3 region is CASSSGPANRYF. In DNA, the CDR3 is TGTGCCAGCAGCTCGGGACCGGCTAACAGGTACTTC.